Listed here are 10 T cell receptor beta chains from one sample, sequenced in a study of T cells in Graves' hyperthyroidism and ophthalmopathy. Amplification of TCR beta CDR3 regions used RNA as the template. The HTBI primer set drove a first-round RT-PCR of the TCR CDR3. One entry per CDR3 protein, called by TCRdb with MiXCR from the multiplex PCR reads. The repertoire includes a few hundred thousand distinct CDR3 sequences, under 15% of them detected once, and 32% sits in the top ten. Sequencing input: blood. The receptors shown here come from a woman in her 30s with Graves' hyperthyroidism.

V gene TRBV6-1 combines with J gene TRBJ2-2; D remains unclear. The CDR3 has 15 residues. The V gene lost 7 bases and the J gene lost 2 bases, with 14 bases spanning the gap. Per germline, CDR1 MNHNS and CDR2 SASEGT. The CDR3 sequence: CASNQVESNTGELFF. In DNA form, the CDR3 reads TGTGCCAGCAACCAGGTCGAATCAAACACCGGGGAGCTGTTTTTT.

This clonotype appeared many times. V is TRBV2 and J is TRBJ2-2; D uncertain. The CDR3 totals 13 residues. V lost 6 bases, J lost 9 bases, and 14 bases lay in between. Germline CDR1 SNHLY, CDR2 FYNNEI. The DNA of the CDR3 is TGTGCCAGCAGCGGAGCGTTCTCCCGGGAGCTGTTTTTT. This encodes CASSGAFSRELFF. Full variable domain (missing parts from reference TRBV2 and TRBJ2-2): EPEVTQTPSHQVTQMGQEVILRCVPISNHLYFYWYRQILGQKVEFLVSFYNNEISEKSEIFDDQFSVERPDGSNFTLKIRSTKLEDSAMYFCASSGAFSRELFFGEGSRLTVL.

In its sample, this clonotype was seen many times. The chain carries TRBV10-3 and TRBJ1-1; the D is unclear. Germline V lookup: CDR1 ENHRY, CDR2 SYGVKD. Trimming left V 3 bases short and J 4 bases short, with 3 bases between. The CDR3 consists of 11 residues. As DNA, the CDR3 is TGTGCCATCAGTGAAGGCACTGAAGCTTTCTTT. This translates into CAISEGTEAFF.

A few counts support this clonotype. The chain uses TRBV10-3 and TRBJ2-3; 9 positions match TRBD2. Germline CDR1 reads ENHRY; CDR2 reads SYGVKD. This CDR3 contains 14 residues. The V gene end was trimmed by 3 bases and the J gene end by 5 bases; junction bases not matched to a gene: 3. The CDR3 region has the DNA TGTGCCATCAGTGACGCGACTAGCGGAGATACGCAGTATTTT. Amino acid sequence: CAISDATSGDTQYF.

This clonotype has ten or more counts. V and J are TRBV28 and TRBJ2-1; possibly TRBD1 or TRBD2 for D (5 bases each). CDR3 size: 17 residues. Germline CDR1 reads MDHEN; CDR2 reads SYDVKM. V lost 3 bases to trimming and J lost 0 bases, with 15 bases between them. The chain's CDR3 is CASSLGKGPVSYNEQFF. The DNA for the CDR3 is TGTGCCAGCAGTTTGGGAAAGGGACCCGTCTCCTACAATGAGCAGTTCTTC.

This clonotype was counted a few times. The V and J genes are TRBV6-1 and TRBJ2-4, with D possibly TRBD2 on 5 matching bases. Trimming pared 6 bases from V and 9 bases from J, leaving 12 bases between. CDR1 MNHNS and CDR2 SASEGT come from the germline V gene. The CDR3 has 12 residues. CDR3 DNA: TGTGCCAGCAGCCCTACCGCGGGCATTCAGTACTTC. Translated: CASSPTAGIQYF.

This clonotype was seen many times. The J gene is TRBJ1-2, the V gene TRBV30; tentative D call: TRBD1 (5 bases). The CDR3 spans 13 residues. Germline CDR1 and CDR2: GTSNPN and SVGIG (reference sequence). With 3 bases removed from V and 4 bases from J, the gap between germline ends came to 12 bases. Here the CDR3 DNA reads TGTGCCTGGAGGGGACCGATTCTCTATGGCTACACCTTC. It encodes CAWRGPILYGYTF.

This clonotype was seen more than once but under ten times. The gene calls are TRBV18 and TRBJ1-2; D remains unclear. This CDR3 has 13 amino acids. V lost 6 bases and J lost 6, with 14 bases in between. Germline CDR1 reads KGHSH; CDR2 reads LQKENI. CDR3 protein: CASSPGRDHGYTF. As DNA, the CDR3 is TGTGCCAGCTCCCCCGGGAGGGATCATGGCTACACCTTC.

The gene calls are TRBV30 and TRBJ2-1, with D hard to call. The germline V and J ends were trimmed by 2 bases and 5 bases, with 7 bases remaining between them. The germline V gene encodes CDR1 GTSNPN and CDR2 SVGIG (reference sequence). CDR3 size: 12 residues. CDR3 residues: CAWSRLHNEQFF. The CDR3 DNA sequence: TGTGCCTGGAGTAGGCTACACAATGAGCAGTTCTTC.

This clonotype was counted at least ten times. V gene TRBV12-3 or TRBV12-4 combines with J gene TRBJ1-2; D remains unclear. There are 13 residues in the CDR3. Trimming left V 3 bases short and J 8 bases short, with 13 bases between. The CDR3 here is CASSLGKRGGYTF. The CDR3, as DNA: TGTGCCAGCAGTTTGGGAAAAAGAGGGGGCTACACCTTC.